A selection of T cell receptor beta chains follows, all from one sample in a study of regulatory T cells in long-lasting Graves disease. TCRdb ran MiXCR on the multiplex PCR reads and lists one entry per CDR3 protein. The sample consists of roughly 700,000 distinct CDR3 sequences, 25% to 30% of them appearing once. Sequencing used peripheral blood mononuclear cells (PBMCs), obtained when the disease was refractory, from a patient treated with antithyroid drugs. These receptors all come from a female donor with Graves disease. The CDR3 runs from the conserved cysteine through the conserved F or W. The D gene is left open where the match is weak. Clone size is given for some rows only: seen once, a few or many times, or a class if the clone is expanded.

size	V	length	D	J	DNA	CDR3
few	TRBV6-1	13	-	TRBJ1-5	TGTGCCAGCACCCGGGACAACAATCAGCCCCAGCATTTT	CASTRDNNQPQHF
few	TRBV28	17	TRBD1	TRBJ1-4	TGTGCCAGCAGTTCGTGGTCGAGACAGGGAACTAATGAAAAACTGTTTTTT	CASSSWSRQGTNEKLFF
few	TRBV27	14	TRBD2	TRBJ2-7	TGTGCCAGCAGTCTAATAGCGGGAGTCTACGAGCAGTACTTC	CASSLIAGVYEQYF
-	TRBV6-1	14	-	TRBJ1-2	TGTGCCAGCAGTGAAGCGAACAGGGATTATGGCTACACCTTC	CASSEANRDYGYTF
-	TRBV7-9	15	-	TRBJ2-7	TGTGCCAGCAGCTTAGGTCAGGCGACAGCCTACGAGCAGTACTTC	CASSLGQATAYEQYF
few	TRBV6-1	14	TRBD2	TRBJ2-2	TGTGCCAGCAGAGAAGCGGGATACACCGGGGAGCTGTTTTTT	CASREAGYTGELFF
few	TRBV28	16	-	TRBJ1-3	TGTGCCAGCAGTATAGCGACAGTCTCCTCTGGAAACACCATATATTTT	CASSIATVSSGNTIYF
-	TRBV28	18	-	TRBJ1-1	TGTGCCAGCAGTCCACGCGACAGCAAAATAAGCCCTAAGATGCGAGCTTTCTTT	CASSPRDSKISPKMRAFF
-	TRBV2	20	TRBD2	TRBJ2-7	TGTGCCAGCAGTCGGGGTGTGGGACTAGCGGGAGCACACCTCTCCTACGAGCAGTACTTC	CASSRGVGLAGAHLSYEQYF
few	TRBV27	14	-	TRBJ2-4	TGTGCCAGCAGACCCGCCCGGGGCGTGGGCATTCAGTACTTC	CASRPARGVGIQYF
few	TRBV28	12	-	TRBJ1-2	TGTGCCAGCAGTCCGAACAGGAGCGGCTACACCTTC	CASSPNRSGYTF